This TCR beta chain was found in a study of PD-1 blockade in mismatch repair-deficient tumors. Generated by immunoSEQ multiplex PCR, the TCRdb table keeps only in-frame clones and is missing some. This repertoire shows roughly 110,000 clones, about 74% found once; its top ten account for about 4.7%. With 5 bases removed from V and 0 bases from J, the gap between germline ends came to 8 bases. The CDR3 sequence is 14 residues long. Germline V gene lookup returns CDR1 SGHTA and CDR2 FQGNSA. The sequences come from peripheral blood, collected more than 58 weeks after starting pembrolizumab. V and J are TRBV7-2 and TRBJ2-4; D not resolved. This sequence originates from an adult with mismatch repair-deficient cancer. CDR3 DNA sequence: TGTGCCAGCAGCCGAGAACTAGCCAAAAACATTCAGTACTTC. This codes for CASSRELAKNIQYF.